This T cell receptor beta chain was sequenced during a study of T cells in women clearing cervical HPV infection. Produced via immunoSEQ multiplex PCR; TCRdb's table is partial and in-frame only. The listing records roughly 18,000 clones. Sequencing was done on a sample of blood buffy coat. The receptor was derived from a woman between 18 and 70 years old with a cervical HPV16 infection that either progressed to CIN3+ or cleared (not recorded which).

The chain's CDR3 is CSARAGGSWRAGGELFF. The part of the CDR3 DNA that was read is TGCAGTGCTAGAGCAGGGGGGAGCTGGAGGGCGGGCGGGGAG. This chain links TRBV20-1 with TRBJ2-2; D is possibly TRBD1 (7 bases). The CDR3 goes on 3 residues after the read ends, and that part is filled in from the germline J gene. This CDR3 is 17 amino acids long. The V gene's germline CDR1 is DFQATT and CDR2 SNEGSKA (reference sequence). V gave up 1 base and J gave up 7 bases, with 22 bases separating them.